A selection of T cell receptor beta chains follows, all from one sample in a study of identifying expanded T cells in peripheral blood. TCRdb keeps only in-frame clones here, not all; method: immunoSEQ multiplex PCR. The table lists 60,000 to 70,000 clones, around four fifths of them singletons. Sequencing was carried out using blood. These receptor sequences come from a person aged 18-70 years in good health. Each CDR3 is given with its conserved first and last residue. The D gene is left open where the match is weak. Clone size is given for some rows only: seen once, a few or many times, or a class if the clone is expanded.

>TRBV7-8|TRBJ1-1|.|.
CASSLLGGEAFF
TGTGCCAGCAGCTTGTTAGGAGGTGAAGCTTTCTTT
>TRBV7-2|TRBJ2-1|.|.
CASSLPWSSYNEQFF
TGTGCCAGCAGCTTACCTTGGAGCTCCTACAATGAGCAGTTCTTC
>TRBV27|TRBJ2-2|.|.
CASRGWTGELFF
TGTGCCAGCAGGGGATGGACCGGGGAGCTGTTTTTT
>TRBV21-1|TRBJ2-1|.|.
CASSPRTGTSGEPYNEQFF
TGTGCCAGCAGCCCTCGGACAGGGACTAGCGGGGAACCCTACAATGAGCAGTTCTTC
>TRBV27|TRBJ1-1|few|.
CASSLGAYTEAFF
TGTGCCAGCAGTTTAGGAGCTTACACTGAAGCTTTCTTT
>TRBV7-2|TRBJ2-2|.|TRBD2
CASSLGLAGGNTGELFF
TGTGCCAGCAGCTTAGGACTAGCGGGAGGGAACACCGGGGAGCTGTTTTTT
>TRBV6-5|TRBJ1-5|.|.
CASSYGAGNQPQHF
TGTGCCAGCAGTTACGGGGCAGGCAATCAGCCCCAGCATTTT
>TRBV19|TRBJ1-2|few|TRBD1
CASSTGQPYGYTF
TGTGCCAGTAGTACGGGACAGCCCTATGGCTACACCTTC
>TRBV15|TRBJ1-1|few|TRBD1
CATSRDPPDRALNTEAFF
TGTGCCACCAGCAGAGATCCCCCAGACAGGGCCCTGAACACTGAAGCTTTCTTT
>TRBV30|TRBJ1-3|.|.
CAWSGGAGTIYF
TGTGCCTGGAGTGGGGGGGCCGGCACCATATATTTT
>TRBV5-4|TRBJ2-3|.|.
CASSLELHTDTQYF
TGTGCCAGCAGCTTGGAACTCCACACAGATACGCAGTATTTT
>TRBV5-1|TRBJ1-2|.|.
CASTRGGEGYTF
TGCGCCAGCACCCGGGGGGGCGAGGGCTACACCTTC
>TRBV7-8|TRBJ1-1|.|.
CASSLYHTEAFF
TGTGCCAGCAGCTTGTATCACACTGAAGCTTTCTTT
>TRBV7-2|TRBJ2-1|few|.
CASSLAPWLEFNEQFF
TGTGCCAGCAGCTTAGCTCCATGGCTAGAGTTCAATGAGCAGTTCTTC
>TRBV11-2|TRBJ2-3|.|.
CASSLGSSTDTQYF
TGTGCCAGCAGCTTGGGGTCTAGCACAGATACGCAGTATTTT
>TRBV6-1|TRBJ2-4|once|.
CASSVKNIQYF
TGTGCCAGCAGCGTTAAAAACATTCAGTACTTC
>TRBV18|TRBJ1-1|.|.
CASSLQGQKDTEAFF
TGTGCCAGCTCACTCCAGGGGCAGAAAGACACTGAAGCTTTCTTT
>TRBV6-5|TRBJ2-1|.|.
CASSARLHNEQFF
TGTGCCAGCAGTGCCAGACTGCACAATGAGCAGTTCTTC
>TRBV19|TRBJ2-1|.|TRBD2
CASSKSGLAGHPFF
TGTGCCAGTAGTAAGTCGGGACTAGCGGGGCACCCGTTCTTC
>TRBV7-9|TRBJ2-6|few|.
CASRLAGAGANVLTF
TGTGCCAGCAGATTAGCAGGGGCTGGGGCCAACGTCCTGACTTTC
>TRBV7-7|TRBJ2-3|.|.
CASSPGAGGTDTQYF
TGTGCCAGCAGCCCGGGGGCTGGGGGCACAGATACGCAGTATTTT
>TRBV9|TRBJ2-1|.|TRBD1
CASSVSFQTGRSEQFF
TGTGCCAGCAGCGTCTCCTTCCAGACAGGGAGAAGTGAGCAGTTCTTC
>TRBV30|TRBJ2-3|.|.
CAWSKGGTDTQYF
TGTGCCTGGAGTAAGGGGGGCACAGATACGCAGTATTTT
>TRBV4-1|TRBJ1-1|.|.
CASSQKNTEAFF
TGCGCCAGCAGCCAAAAGAACACTGAAGCTTTCTTT
>TRBV4-2|TRBJ2-1|once|TRBD1
CASSQLTGTYNEQFF
TGTGCCAGCAGCCAGCTGACAGGGACCTACAATGAGCAGTTCTTC
>TRBV30|TRBJ2-2|.|.
CAWSSQGWQTGELFF
TGTGCCTGGAGTAGCCAGGGGTGGCAGACCGGGGAGCTGTTTTTT
>TRBV19|TRBJ1-5|.|.
CASSMQSNQPQHF
TGTGCCAGTAGTATGCAAAGCAATCAGCCCCAGCATTTT
>TRBV19|TRBJ2-3|.|.
CASSSWTGTDTQYF
TGTGCCAGTAGTTCCTGGACAGGCACAGATACGCAGTATTTT
>TRBV9|TRBJ1-2|.|.
CASSVRGNGYTF
TGTGCCAGCAGCGTAAGGGGAAATGGCTACACCTTC
>TRBV5-4|TRBJ2-2|.|.
CASSQESRTNTGELFF
TGTGCCAGCAGCCAAGAGTCCCGGACGAACACCGGGGAGCTGTTTTTT
>TRBV2|TRBJ1-5|.|TRBD1
CASTGQGAQPQHF
TGTGCCAGCACGGGACAGGGTGCCCAGCCCCAGCATTTT
>TRBV11-3|TRBJ2-5|once|TRBD2
CASSRPGGEETQYF
TGTGCCAGCAGCCGACCGGGGGGGGAAGAGACCCAGTACTTC